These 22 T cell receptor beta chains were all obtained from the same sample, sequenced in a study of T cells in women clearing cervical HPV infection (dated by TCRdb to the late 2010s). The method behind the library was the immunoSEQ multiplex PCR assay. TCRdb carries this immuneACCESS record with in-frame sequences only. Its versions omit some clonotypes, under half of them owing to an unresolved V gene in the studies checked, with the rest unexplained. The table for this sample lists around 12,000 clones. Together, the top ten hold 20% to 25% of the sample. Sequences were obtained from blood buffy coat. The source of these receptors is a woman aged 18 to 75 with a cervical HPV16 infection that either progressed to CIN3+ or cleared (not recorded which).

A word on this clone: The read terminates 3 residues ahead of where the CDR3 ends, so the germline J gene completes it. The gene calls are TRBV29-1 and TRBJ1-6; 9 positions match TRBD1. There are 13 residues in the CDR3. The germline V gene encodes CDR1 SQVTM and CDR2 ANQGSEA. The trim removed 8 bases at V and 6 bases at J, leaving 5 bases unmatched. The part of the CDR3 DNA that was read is TGCAGCTTTAACAGGGGGCCTAATTCACCC. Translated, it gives CSFNRGPNSP. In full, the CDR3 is CSFNRGPNSPLHF.

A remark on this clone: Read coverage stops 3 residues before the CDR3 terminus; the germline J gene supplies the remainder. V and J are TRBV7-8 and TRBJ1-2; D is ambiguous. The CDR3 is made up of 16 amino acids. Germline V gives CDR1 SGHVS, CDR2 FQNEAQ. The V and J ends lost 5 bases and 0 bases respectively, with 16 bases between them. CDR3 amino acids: CASSPRGVLTNYGYTF. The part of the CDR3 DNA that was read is TGTGCCAGCAGCCCCCGCGGGGTTTTGACTAACTATGGC. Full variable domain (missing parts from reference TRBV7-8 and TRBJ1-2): GAGVSQSPRYKVAKRGQDVALRCDPISGHVSLFWYQQALGQGPEFLTYFQNEAQLDKSGLPSDRFFAERPEGSVSTLKIQRTQQEDSAVYLCASSPRGVLTNYGYTFGSGTRLTVV.

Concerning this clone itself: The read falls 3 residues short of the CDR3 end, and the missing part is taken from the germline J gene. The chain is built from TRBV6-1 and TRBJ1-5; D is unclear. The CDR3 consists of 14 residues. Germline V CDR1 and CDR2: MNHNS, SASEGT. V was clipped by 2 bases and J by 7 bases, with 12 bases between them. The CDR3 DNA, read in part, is TGTGCCAGCAGTGAATTTTGGTCGGGGCAGCCC. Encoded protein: CASSEFWSGQP. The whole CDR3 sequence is CASSEFWSGQPQHF.

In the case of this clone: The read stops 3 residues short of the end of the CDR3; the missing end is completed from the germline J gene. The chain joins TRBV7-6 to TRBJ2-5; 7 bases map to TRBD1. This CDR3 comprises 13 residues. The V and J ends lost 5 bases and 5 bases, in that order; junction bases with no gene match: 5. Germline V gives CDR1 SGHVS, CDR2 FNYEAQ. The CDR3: CASSQGVHETQYF. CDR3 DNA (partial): TGTGCCAGCAGCCAGGGGGTTCACGAGACC.

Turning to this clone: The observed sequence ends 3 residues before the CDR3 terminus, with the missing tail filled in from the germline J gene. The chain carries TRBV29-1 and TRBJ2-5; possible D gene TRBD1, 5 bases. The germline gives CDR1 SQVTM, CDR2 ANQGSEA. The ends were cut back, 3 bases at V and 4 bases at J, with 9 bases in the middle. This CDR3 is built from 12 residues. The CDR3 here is CSVDSGSETQYF. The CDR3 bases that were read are TGCAGCGTTGATTCAGGGTCAGAGACC. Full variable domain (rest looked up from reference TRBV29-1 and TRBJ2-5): SAVISQKPSRDICQRGTSLTIQCQVDSQVTMMFWYRQQPGQSLTLIATANQGSEATYESGFVIDKFPISRPNLTFSTLTVSNMSPEDSSIYLCSVDSGSETQYFGPGTRLLVL.

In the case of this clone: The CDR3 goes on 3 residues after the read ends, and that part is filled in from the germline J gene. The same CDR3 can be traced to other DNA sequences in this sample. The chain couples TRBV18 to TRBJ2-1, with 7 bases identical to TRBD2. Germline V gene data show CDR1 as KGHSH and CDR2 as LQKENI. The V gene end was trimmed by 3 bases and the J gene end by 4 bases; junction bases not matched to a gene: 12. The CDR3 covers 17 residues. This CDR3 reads CASSPRPRSSGYNEQFF. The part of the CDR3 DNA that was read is TGTGCCAGCTCACCTCGTCCTAGGTCTAGCGGATACAATGAG.

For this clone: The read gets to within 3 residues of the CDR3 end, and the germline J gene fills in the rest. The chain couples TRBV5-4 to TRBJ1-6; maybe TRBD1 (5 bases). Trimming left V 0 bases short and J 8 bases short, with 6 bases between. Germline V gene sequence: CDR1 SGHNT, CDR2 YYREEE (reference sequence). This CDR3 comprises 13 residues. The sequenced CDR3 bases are TGTGCCAGCAGCTTGGGGGGGGATTCACCC. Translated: CASSLGGDSP. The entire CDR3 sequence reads CASSLGGDSPLHF.

This CDR3 is CASSRQGTDTQYF. The CDR3 bases that were read are TGTGCCAGCAGCCGACAGGGCACAGATACG. The chain combines TRBV5-4 with TRBJ2-3, with D perhaps matching TRBD1 (6 bases). Coverage ceases 3 residues before the CDR3 finishes, and the germline J gene fills in the end. The CDR3 is 13 residues long. The ends were cut back, 4 bases at V and 1 base at J, with 7 bases in the middle. Germline CDR1 reads SGHNT; CDR2 reads YYREEE (reference sequence).

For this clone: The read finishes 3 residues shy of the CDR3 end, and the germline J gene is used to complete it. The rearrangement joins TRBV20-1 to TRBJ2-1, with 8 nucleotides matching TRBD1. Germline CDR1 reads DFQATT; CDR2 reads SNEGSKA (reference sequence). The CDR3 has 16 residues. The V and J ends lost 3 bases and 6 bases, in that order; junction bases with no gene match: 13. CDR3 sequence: CSASSRGTGATNEQFF. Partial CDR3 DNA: TGCAGTGCTAGTTCGAGGGGGACAGGTGCGACCAATGAG.

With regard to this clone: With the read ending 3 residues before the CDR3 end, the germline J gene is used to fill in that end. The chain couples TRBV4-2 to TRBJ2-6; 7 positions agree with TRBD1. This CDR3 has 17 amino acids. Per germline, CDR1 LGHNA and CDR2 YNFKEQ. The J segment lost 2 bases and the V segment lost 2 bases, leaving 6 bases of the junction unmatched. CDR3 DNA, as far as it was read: TGTGCCAGCAGCCAATACAGGGGAATAGCTGGGGCCAACGTC. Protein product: CASSQYRGIAGANV. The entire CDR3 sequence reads CASSQYRGIAGANVLTF.

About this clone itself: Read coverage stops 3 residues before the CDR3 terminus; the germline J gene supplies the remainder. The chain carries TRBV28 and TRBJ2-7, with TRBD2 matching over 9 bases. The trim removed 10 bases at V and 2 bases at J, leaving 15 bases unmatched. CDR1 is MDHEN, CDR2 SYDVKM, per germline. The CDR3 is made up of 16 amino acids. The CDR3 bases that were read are TGTGCCAACATGGGTTCGGGGCTAGCGGGAACCTACGAG. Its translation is CANMGSGLAGTYE. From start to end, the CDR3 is CANMGSGLAGTYEQYF.

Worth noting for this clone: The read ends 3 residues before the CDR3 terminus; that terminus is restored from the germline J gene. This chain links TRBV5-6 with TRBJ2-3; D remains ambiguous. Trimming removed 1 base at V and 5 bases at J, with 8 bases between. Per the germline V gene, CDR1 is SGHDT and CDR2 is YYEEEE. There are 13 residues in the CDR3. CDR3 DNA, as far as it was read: TGTGCCAGCAGCTTGTTCGGTGAAGATACG. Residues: CASSLFGEDT. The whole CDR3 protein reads CASSLFGEDTQYF.

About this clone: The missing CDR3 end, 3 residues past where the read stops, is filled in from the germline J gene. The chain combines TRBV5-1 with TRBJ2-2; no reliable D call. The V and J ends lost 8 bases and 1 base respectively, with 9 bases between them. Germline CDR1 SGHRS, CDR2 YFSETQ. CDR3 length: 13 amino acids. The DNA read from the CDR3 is TGCGCCAGTGAGTACGGGAACACCGGGGAG. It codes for CASEYGNTGE. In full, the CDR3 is CASEYGNTGELFF.

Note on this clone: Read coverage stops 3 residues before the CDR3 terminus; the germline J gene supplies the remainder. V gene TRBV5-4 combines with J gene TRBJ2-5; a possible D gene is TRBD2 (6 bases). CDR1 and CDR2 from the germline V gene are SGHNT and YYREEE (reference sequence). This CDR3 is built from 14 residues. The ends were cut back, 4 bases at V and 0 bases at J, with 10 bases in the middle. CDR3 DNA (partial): TGTGCCAGCAGCCTTAGGGACTACCAAGAGACC. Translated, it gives CASSLRDYQET. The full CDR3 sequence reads CASSLRDYQETQYF.

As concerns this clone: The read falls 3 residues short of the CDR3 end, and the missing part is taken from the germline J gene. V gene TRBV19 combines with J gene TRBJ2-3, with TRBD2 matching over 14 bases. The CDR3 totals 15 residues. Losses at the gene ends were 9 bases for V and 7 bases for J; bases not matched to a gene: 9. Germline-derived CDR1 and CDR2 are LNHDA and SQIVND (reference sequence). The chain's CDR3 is CASQPGLAGGYTQYF. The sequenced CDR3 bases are TGTGCCAGCCAACCCGGACTAGCGGGGGGCTATACG.

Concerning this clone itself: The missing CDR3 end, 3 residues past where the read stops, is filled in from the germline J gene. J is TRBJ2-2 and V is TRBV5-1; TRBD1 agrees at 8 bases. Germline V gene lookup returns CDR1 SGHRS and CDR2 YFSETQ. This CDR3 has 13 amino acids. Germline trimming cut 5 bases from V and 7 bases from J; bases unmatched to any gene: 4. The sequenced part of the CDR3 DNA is TGCGCCAGCAGGGTCGGGACAGGCGGGGAG. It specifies CASRVGTGGE. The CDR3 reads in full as CASRVGTGGELFF. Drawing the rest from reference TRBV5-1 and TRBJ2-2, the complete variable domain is KAGVTQTPRYLIKTRGQQVTLSCSPISGHRSVSWYQQTPGQGLQFLFEYFSETQRNKGNFPGRFSGRQFSNSRSEMNVSTLELGDSALYLCASRVGTGGELFFGEGSRLTVL.

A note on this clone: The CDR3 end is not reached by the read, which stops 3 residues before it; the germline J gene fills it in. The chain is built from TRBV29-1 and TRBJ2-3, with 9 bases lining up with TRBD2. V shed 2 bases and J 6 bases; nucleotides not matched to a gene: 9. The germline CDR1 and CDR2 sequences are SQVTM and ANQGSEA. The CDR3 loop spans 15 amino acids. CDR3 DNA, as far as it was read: TGCAGCGTTGAAAGGGAAGCGGGGGGCCGCGATACG. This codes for CSVEREAGGRDT. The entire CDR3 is CSVEREAGGRDTQYF.

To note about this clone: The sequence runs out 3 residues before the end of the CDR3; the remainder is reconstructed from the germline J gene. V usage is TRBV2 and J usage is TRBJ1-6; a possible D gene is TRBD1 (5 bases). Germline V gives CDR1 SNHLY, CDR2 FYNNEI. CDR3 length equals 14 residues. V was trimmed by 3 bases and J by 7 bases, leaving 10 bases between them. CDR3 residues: CASSDRDGNSPLHF. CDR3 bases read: TGTGCCAGCAGTGACAGGGATGGGAATTCACCC.

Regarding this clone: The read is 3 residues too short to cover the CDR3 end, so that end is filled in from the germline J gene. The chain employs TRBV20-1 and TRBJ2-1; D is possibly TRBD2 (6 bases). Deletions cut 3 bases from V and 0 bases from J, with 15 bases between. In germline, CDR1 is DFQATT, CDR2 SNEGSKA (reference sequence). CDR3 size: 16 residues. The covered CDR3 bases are TGCAGTGCTAGGCCCCGGACTACCCGCTCCTACAATGAG. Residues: CSARPRTTRSYNE. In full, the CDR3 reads CSARPRTTRSYNEQFF.

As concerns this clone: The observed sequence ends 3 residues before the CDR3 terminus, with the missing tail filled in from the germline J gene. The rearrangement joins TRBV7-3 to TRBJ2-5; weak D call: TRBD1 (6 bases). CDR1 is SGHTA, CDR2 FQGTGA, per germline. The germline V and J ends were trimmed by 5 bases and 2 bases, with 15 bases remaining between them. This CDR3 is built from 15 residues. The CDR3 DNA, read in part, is TGTGCCAGCAGCCTGGGACCCGGACAGCAAGAGACC. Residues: CASSLGPGQQET. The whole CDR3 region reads CASSLGPGQQETQYF.

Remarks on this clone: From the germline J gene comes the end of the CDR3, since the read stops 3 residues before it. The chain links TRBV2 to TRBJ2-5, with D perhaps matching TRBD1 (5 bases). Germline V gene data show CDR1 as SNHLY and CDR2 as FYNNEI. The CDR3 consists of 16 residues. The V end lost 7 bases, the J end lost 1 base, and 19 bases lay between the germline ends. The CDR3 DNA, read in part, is TGTGCCAGCAAGTCCACCACCAAAAGGGGCCAAGAGACC. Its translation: CASKSTTKRGQET. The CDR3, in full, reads CASKSTTKRGQETQYF. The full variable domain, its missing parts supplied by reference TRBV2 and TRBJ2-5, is EPEVTQTPSHQVTQMGQEVILRCVPISNHLYFYWYRQILGQKVEFLVSFYNNEISEKSEIFDDQFSVERPDGSNFTLKIRSTKLEDSAMYFCASKSTTKRGQETQYFGPGTRLLVL.

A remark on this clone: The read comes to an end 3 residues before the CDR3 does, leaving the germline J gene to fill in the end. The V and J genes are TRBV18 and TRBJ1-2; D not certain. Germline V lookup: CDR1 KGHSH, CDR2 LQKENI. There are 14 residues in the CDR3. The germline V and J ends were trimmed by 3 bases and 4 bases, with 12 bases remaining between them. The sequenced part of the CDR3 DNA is TGTGCCAGCTCACCTTCCGGGGTTGTCTATGGC. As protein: CASSPSGVVYG. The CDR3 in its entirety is CASSPSGVVYGYTF.